The present entry profiles one TCR beta chain with its context. Its antigen remains unidentified. The data were obtained in a study of T cell responses to AZD1222 COVID-19 vaccine. The study's findings and limits: Of spike-specific TCRs, nearly half reportedly target regions left unmutated in variants. Baseline testing showed seropositivity in only a handful of AZD1222 recipients. The donor group comprised mostly white British people and more females; the analysis possibly underestimated clonal diversity.

Profiled with immunoSEQ multiplex PCR; TCRdb holds only in-frame clones, not every one. The table records roughly 140,000 clones, 90% to 95% of them present only once. This TCR was recovered from an adult who received the AZD1222 COVID-19 vaccine. This material consisted of peripheral blood, taken 28 days after the second AZD1222 dose.

CDR3 nucleotides: TGTGCCAGCAGCTTAGGCGTCGCCGGCTCCTACGAGCAGTACTTC. It yields the protein CASSLGVAGSYEQYF. The chain carries TRBV11-2 and TRBJ2-7; D gene ambiguous. The V end was cut by 1 base, the J end by 0 bases, with 10 bases between. Germline CDR1 SGHAT, CDR2 FQNNGV. The CDR3 covers 15 residues.